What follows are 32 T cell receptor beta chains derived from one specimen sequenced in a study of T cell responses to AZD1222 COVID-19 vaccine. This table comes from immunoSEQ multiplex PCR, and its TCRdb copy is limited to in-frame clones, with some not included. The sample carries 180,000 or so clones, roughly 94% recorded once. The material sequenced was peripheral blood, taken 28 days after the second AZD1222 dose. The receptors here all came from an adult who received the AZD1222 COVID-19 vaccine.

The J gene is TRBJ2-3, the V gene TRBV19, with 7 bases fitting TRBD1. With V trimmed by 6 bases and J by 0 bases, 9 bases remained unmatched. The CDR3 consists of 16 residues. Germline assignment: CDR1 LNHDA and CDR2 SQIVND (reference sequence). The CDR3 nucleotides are TGTGCCAGTAGCCTGGCCCAGGGGGTTAGCACAGATACGCAGTATTTT. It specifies CASSLAQGVSTDTQYF.

The CDR3 reads CASSLGGTGGGNQPQHF. Written as DNA, the CDR3 is TGTGCCAGCAGCTTGGGAGGGACAGGGGGAGGCAATCAGCCCCAGCATTTT. The chain has TRBV5-4 and TRBJ1-5; 11 bases map to TRBD1. CDR3 size: 17 residues. J lost 2 bases, V lost 0 bases, and 4 bases had no gene match. Looked up from germline, CDR1 is SGHNT and CDR2 is YYREEE (reference sequence).

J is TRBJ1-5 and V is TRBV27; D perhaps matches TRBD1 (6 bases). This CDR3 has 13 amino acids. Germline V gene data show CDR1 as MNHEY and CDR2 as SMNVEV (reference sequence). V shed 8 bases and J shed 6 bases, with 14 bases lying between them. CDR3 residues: CASSWGGGQPQHF. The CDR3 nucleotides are TGTGCCAGCTCCTGGGGAGGGGGTCAGCCCCAGCATTTT.

CDR3: CASSSVASRLADTQYF. CDR3 DNA: TGTGCCAGCAGCTCGGTGGCTAGCAGGCTCGCAGATACGCAGTATTTT. This chain connects TRBV7-2 to TRBJ2-3, with a tentative D call TRBD2 (5 bases). V gave up 4 bases and J gave up 4 bases, with 18 bases separating them. This CDR3 region has 16 residues. Germline CDR1 SGHTA, CDR2 FQGNSA.

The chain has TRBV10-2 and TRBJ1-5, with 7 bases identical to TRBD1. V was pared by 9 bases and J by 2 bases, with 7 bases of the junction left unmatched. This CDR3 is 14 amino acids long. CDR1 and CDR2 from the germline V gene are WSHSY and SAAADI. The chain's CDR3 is CASNDRVGNQPQHF. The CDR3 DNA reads TGCGCCAGTAATGACAGGGTGGGCAATCAGCCCCAGCATTTT.

CDR3 in amino acids: CASSSWTGIGGYTF. In nucleotides, the CDR3 is TGTGCCAGCAGCTCCTGGACAGGGATAGGCGGCTACACCTTC. The chain has TRBV5-6 and TRBJ1-2, with TRBD1 matching 8 bases. Trimming cost V 3 bases and J 8 bases; bases outside gene matches: 9. Germline lookup yields CDR1 SGHDT and CDR2 YYEEEE. This CDR3 region has 14 residues.

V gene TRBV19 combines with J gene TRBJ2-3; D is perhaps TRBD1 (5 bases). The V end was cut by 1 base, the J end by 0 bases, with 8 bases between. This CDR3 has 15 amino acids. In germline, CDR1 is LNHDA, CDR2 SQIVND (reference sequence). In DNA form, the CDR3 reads TGTGCCAGTAGTATAGGGGGCGTAAGCACAGATACGCAGTATTTT. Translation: CASSIGGVSTDTQYF.

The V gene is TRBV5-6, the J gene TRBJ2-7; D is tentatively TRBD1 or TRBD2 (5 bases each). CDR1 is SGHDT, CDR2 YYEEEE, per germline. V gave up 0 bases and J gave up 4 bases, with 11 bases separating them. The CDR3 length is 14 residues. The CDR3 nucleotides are TGTGCCAGCAGCTTGGTCGAGGGGAAGTACGAGCAGTACTTC. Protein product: CASSLVEGKYEQYF.

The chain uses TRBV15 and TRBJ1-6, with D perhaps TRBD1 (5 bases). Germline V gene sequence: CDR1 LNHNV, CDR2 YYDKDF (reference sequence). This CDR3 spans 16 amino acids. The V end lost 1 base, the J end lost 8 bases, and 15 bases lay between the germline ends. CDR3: CATSRAMTARDSPLHF. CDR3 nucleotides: TGTGCCACCAGCAGAGCTATGACAGCCCGGGATTCACCCCTCCACTTT.

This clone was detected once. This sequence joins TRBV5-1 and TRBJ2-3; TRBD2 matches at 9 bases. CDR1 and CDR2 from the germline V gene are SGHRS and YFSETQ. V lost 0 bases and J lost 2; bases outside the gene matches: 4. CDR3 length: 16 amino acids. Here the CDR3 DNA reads TGCGCCAGCAGCTTGGGGCTAGCGGGATTCACAGATACGCAGTATTTT. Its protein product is CASSLGLAGFTDTQYF.

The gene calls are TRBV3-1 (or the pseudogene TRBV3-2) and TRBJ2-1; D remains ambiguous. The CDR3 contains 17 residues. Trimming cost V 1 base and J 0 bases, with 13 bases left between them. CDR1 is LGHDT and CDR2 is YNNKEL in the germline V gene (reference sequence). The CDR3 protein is CASSQASLPSSYNEQFF. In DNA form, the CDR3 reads TGTGCCAGCAGCCAAGCCTCTCTGCCGAGCTCCTACAATGAGCAGTTCTTC.

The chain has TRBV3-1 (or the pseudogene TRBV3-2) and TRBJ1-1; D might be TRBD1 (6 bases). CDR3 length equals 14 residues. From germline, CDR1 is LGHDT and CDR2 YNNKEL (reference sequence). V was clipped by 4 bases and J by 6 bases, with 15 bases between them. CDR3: CASSPGSQGAEAFF. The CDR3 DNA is TGTGCCAGCAGCCCGGGCTCACAGGGTGCTGAAGCTTTCTTT.

The CDR3 is CASSKTGGYETQYF. The DNA for the CDR3 is TGTGCCAGCAGTAAGACAGGGGGCTATGAGACCCAGTACTTC. The J gene is TRBJ2-5, the V gene TRBV9, with 10 bases lining up with TRBD1. V dropped 5 bases and J dropped 5; count of bases not matched to a gene: 6. Germline CDR1 SGDLS, CDR2 YYNGEE. The length of the CDR3 is 14 residues.

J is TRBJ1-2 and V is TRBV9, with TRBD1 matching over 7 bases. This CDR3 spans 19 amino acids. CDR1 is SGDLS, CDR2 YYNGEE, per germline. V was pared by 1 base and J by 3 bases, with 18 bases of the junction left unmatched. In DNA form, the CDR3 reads TGTGCCAGCAGCGTACAACGTACAGGGCAGGGGGGACCAGACTATGGCTACACCTTC. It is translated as CASSVQRTGQGGPDYGYTF.

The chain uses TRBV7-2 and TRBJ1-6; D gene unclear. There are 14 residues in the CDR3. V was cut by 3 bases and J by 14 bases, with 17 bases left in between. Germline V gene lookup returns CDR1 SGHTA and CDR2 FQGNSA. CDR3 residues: CASSFQVTVAALHF. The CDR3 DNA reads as TGTGCCAGCAGCTTCCAAGTAACAGTCGCGGCCCTCCACTTT.

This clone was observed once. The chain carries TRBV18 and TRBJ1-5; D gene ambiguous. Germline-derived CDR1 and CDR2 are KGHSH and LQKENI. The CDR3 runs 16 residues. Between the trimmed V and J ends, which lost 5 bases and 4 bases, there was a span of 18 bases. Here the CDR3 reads CASSTQTQSNNQPQHF. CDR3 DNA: TGTGCCAGCTCAACACAAACCCAGTCAAATAATCAGCCCCAGCATTTT.

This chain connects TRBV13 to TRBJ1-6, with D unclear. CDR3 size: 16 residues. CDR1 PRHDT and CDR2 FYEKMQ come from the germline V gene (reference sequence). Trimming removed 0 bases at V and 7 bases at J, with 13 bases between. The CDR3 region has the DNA TGTGCCAGCAGCTTAGGCCGGGGAGTCTTCAATTCACCCCTCCACTTT. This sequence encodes CASSLGRGVFNSPLHF.

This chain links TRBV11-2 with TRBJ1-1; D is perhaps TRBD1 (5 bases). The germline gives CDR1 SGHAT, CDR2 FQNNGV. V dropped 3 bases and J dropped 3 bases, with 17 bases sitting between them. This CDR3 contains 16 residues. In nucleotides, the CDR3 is TGTGCCAGCAGCTTGGGGGTGGCGGGTCGCCACACTGAAGCTTTCTTT. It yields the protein CASSLGVAGRHTEAFF.

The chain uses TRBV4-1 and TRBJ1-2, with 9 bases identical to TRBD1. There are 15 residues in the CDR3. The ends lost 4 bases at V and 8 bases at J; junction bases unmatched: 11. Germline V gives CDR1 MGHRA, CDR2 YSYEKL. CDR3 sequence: CASSPRDRDLGGYTF. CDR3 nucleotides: TGCGCCAGCAGCCCCCGGGACAGGGATCTGGGCGGCTACACCTTC.

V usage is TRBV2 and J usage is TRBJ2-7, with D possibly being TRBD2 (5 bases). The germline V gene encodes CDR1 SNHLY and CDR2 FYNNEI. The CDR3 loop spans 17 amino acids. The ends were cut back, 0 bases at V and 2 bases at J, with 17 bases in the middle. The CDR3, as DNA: TGTGCCAGCAGTGAAGCGTGGAGGACCGATCTACCCTACGAGCAGTACTTC. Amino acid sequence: CASSEAWRTDLPYEQYF.

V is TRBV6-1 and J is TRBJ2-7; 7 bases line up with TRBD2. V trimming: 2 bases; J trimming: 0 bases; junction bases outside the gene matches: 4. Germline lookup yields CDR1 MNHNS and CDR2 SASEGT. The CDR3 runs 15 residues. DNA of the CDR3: TGTGCCAGCAGTGAATGGACGGGGGGCTCCTACGAGCAGTACTTC. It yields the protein CASSEWTGGSYEQYF.

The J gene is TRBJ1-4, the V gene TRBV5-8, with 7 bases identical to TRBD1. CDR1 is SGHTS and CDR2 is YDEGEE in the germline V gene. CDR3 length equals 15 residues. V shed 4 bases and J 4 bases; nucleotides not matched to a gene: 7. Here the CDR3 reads CASSPRGQYNEKLFF. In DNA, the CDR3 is TGTGCCAGCAGCCCCCGGGGACAGTATAATGAAAAACTGTTTTTT.

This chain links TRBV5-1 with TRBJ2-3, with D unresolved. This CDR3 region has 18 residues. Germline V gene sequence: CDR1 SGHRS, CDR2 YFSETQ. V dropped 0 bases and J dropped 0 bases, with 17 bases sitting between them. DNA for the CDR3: TGCGCCAGCAGCTTGGCCGTGGCAGAAGGGCCAAGCACAGATACGCAGTATTTT. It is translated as CASSLAVAEGPSTDTQYF.

This chain's CDR3 is CAISERQGLGSADSPLHF. The CDR3 nucleotides are TGTGCCATCAGTGAAAGACAGGGTTTAGGCTCGGCGGATTCACCCCTCCACTTT. The chain employs TRBV10-3 and TRBJ1-6; TRBD1 matches 7 bases. CDR3 length: 18 residues. The junction had 16 bases not matched to a gene; V was cut back by 3 bases and J by 8 bases. The germline V gene has CDR1 ENHRY and CDR2 SYGVKD.

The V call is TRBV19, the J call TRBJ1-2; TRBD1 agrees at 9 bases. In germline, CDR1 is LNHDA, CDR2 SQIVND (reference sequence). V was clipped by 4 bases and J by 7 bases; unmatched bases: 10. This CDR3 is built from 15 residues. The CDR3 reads CASSSRDRALPGYTF. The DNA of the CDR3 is TGTGCCAGTAGTAGCCGGGACAGGGCCCTGCCTGGCTACACCTTC.

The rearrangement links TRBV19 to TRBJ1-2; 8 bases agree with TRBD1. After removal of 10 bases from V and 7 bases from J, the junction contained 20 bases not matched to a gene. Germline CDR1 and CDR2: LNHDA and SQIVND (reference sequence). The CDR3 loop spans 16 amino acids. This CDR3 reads CATRPGQATSVSGYTF. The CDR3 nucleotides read TGTGCCACCCGACCGGGACAGGCCACTTCGGTATCTGGCTACACCTTC.

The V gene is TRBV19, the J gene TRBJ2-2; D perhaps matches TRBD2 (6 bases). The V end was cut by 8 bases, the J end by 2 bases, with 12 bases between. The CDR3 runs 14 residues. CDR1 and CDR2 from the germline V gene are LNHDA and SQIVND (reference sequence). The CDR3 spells CASSQEGNTGELFF. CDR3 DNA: TGTGCCAGTTCGCAGGAGGGCAACACCGGGGAGCTGTTTTTT.

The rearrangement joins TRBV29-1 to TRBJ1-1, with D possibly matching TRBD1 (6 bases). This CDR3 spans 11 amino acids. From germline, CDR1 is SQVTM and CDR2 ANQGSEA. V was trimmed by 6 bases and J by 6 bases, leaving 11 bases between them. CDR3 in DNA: TGCAGCGTCGCACAGGGTCCTGAAGCTTTCTTT. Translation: CSVAQGPEAFF.

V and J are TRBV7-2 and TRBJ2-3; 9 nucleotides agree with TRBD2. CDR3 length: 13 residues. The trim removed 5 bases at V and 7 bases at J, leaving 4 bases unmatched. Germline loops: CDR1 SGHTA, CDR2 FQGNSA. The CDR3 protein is CASSKGTSYTQYF. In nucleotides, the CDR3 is TGTGCCAGCAGCAAGGGGACTAGCTATACGCAGTATTTT. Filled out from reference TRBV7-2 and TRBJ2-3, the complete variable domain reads GAGVSQSPSNKVTEKGKDVELRCDPISGHTALYWYRQSLGQGLEFLIYFQGNSAPDKSGLPSDRFSAERTGGSVSTLTIQRTQQEDSAVYLCASSKGTSYTQYFGPGTRLTVL.

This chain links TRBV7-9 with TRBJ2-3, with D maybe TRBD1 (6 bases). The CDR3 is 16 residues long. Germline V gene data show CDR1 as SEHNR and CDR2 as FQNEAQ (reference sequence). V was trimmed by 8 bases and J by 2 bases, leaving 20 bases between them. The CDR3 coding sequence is TGTGCCAGCCCCGGGGCAGGGGATTCCTACACAGATACGCAGTATTTT. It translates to CASPGAGDSYTDTQYF.

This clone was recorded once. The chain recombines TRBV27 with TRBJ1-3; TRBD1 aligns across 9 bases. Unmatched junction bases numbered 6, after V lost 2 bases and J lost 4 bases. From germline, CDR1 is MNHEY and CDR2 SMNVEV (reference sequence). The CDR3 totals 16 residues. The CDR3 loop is CASSLHTGGAGNTIYF. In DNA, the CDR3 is TGTGCCAGCAGTTTACATACAGGGGGCGCCGGAAACACCATATATTTT.

The CDR3 spells CASSLGTTYEQYF. The CDR3 DNA sequence: TGTGCCAGCAGCTTAGGGACAACCTACGAGCAGTACTTC. This chain links TRBV11-1 with TRBJ2-7, with D perhaps TRBD1 (5 bases). The CDR3 totals 13 residues. Trimming cost V 1 base and J 2 bases, with 6 bases left between them. CDR1 is SGHAT and CDR2 is FQDESV in the germline V gene (reference sequence). Complete variable domain (other parts from reference TRBV11-1 and TRBJ2-7): EAEVAQSPRYKITEKSQAVAFWCDPISGHATLYWYRQILGQGPELLVQFQDESVVDDSQLPKDRFSAERLKGVDSTLKIQPAELGDSAMYLCASSLGTTYEQYFGPGTRLTVT.